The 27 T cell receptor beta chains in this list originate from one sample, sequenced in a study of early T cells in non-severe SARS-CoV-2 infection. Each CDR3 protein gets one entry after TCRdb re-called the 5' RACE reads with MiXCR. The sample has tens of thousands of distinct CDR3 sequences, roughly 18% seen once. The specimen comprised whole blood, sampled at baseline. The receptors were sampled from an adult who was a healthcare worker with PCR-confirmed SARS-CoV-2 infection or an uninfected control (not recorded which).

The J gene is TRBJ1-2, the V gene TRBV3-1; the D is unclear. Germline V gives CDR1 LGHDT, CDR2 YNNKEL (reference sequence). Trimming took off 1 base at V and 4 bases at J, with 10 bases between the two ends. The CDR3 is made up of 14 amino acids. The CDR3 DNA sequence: TGTGCCAGCAGCCAAGGGGGTTCTACCTATGGCTACACCTTC. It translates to CASSQGGSTYGYTF. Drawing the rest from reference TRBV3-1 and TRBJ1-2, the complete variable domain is DTAVSQTPKYLVTQMGNDKSIKCEQNLGHDTMYWYKQDSKKFLKIMFSYNNKELIINETVPNRFSPKSPDKAHLNLHINSLELGDSAVYFCASSQGGSTYGYTFGSGTRLTVV.

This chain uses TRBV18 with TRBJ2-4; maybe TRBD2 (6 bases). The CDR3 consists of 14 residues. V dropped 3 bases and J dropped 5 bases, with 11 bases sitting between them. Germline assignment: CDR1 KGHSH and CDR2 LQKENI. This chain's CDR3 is CASSPGGRQNIQYF. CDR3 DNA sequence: TGTGCCAGCTCACCGGGAGGTCGACAAAACATTCAGTACTTC.

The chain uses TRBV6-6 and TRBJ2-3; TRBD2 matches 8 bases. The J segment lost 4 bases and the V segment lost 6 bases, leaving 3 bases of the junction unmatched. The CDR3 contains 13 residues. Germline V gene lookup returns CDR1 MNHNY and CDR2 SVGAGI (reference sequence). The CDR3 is CASRLAGSDTQYF. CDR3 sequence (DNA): TGTGCCAGCAGATTAGCGGGGTCAGATACGCAGTATTTT.

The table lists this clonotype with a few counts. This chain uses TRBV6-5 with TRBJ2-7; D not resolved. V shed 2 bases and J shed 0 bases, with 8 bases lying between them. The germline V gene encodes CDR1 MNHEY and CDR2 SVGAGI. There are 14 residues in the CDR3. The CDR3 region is CASSYIEDSYEQYF. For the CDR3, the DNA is TGTGCCAGCAGTTACATAGAAGACTCCTACGAGCAGTACTTC.

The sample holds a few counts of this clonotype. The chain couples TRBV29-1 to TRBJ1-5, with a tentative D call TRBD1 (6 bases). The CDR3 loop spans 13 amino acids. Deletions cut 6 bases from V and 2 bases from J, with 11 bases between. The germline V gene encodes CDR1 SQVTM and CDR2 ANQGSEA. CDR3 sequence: CSVMTGGNQPQHF. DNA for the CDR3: TGCAGCGTAATGACAGGAGGCAATCAGCCCCAGCATTTT.

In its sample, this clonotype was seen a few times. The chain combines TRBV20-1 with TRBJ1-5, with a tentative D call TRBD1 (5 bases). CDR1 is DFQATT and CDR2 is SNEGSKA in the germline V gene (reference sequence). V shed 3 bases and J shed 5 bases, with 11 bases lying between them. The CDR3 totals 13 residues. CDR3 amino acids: CSARGGVYQPQHF. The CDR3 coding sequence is TGCAGTGCTAGGGGGGGGGTTTATCAGCCCCAGCATTTT.

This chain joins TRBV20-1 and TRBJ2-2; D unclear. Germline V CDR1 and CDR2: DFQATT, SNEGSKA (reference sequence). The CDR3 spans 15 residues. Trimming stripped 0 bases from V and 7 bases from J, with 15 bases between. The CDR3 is CSARDGSTWGGELFF. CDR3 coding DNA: TGCAGTGCTAGAGATGGGTCGACCTGGGGCGGGGAGCTGTTTTTT.

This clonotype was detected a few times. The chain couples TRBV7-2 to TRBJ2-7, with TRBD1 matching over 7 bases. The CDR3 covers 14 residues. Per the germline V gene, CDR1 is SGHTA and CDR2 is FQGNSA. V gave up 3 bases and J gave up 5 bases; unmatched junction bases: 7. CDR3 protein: CASSLETGSHEQYF. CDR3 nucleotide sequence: TGTGCCAGCAGCTTGGAGACAGGGTCCCACGAGCAGTACTTC.

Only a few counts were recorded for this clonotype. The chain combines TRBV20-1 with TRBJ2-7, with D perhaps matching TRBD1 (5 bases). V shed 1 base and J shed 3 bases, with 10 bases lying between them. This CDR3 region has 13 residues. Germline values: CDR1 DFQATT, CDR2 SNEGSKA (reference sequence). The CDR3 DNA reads TGCAGTGCTAGAGCGACAGCCTACTACGAGCAGTACTTC. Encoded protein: CSARATAYYEQYF.

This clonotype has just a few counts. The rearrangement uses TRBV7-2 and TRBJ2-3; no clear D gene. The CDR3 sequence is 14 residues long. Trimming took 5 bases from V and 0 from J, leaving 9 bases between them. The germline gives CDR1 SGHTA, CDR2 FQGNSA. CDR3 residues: CASSPSSSTDTQYF. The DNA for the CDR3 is TGTGCCAGCAGCCCCTCATCCAGCACAGATACGCAGTATTTT.

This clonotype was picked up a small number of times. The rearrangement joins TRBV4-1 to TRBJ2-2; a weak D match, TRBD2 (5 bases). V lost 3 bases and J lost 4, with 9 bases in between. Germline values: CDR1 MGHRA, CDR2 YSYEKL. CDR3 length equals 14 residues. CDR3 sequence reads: CASSHPRGTGELFF. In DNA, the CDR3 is TGCGCCAGCAGCCACCCCCGGGGCACCGGGGAGCTGTTTTTT.

The CDR3 bases are TGCGCCAGCAGTGCCAGCCTCAATCAGCCCCAGCATTTT. Its translation is CASSASLNQPQHF. The rearrangement links TRBV10-1 to TRBJ1-5; D not resolved. Trimming removed 4 bases at V and 3 bases at J, with 7 bases between. Germline assignment: CDR1 WNHNN and CDR2 SYGVQD (reference sequence). This CDR3 is built from 13 residues.

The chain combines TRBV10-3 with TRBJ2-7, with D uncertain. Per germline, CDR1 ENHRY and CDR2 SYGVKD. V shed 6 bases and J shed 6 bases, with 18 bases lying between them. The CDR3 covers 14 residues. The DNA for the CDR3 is TGTGCCATCAGCGTGGACCGCGATTCGTCCGAGCAGTACTTC. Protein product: CAISVDRDSSEQYF.

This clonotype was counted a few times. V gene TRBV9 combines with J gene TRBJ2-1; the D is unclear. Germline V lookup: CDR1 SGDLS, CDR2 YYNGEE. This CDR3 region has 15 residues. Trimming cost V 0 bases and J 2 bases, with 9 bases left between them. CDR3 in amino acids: CASSVEGQPYNEQFF. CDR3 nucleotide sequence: TGTGCCAGCAGCGTAGAAGGGCAACCCTACAATGAGCAGTTCTTC.

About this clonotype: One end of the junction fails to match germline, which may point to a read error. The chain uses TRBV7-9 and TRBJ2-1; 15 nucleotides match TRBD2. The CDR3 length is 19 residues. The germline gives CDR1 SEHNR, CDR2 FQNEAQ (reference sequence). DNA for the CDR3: TGTGCCAGCAGTTTAGGTATTCGGACTAGCGGGAGGGCTGGCGATGAGCAGTTCTTC. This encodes CASSLGIRTSGRAGDEQFF.

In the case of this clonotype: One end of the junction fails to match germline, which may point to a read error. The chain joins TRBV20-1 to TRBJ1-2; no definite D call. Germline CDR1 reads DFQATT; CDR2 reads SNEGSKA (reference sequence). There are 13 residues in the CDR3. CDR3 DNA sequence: TGCAATGCTAGCTCGTCACCTGGCTATGGCTACACCTTC. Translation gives CNASSSPGYGYTF.

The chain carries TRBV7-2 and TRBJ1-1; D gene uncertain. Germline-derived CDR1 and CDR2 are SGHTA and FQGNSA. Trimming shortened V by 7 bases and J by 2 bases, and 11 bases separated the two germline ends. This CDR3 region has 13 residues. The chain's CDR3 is CASTSYLNTEAFF. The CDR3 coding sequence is TGTGCCAGCACCTCTTACCTTAACACTGAAGCTTTCTTT.

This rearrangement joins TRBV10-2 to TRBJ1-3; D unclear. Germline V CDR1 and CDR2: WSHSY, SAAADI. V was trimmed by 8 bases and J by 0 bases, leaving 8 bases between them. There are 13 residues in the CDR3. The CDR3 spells CASLGDSGNTIYF. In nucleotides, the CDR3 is TGCGCCAGCTTAGGAGACTCTGGAAACACCATATATTTT.

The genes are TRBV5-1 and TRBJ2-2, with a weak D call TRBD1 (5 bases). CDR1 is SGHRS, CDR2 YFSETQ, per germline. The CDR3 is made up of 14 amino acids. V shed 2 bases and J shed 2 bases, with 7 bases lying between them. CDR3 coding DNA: TGCGCCAGCAGCTTAGACAGCAACACCGGGGAGCTGTTTTTT. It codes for CASSLDSNTGELFF.

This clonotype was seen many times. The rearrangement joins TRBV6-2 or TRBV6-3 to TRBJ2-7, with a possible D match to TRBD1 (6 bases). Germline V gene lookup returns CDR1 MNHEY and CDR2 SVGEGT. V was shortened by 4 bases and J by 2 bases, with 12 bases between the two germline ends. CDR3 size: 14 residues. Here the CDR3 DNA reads TGTGCCAGCAGTTTTAACCGGGACACCTACGAGCAGTACTTC. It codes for CASSFNRDTYEQYF.

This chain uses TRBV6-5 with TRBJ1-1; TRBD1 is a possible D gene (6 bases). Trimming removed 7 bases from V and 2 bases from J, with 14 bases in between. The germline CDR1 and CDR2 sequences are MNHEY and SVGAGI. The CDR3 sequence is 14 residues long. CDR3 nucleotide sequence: TGTGCCAGCAATGACAGGAGCCTCAACACTGAAGCTTTCTTT. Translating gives CASNDRSLNTEAFF.

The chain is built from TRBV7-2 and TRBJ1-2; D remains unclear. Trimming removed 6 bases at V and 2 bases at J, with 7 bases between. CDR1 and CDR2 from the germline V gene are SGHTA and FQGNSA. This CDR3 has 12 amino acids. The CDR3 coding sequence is TGTGCCAGCAGAGGGCGCAACTATGGCTACACCTTC. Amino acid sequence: CASRGRNYGYTF.

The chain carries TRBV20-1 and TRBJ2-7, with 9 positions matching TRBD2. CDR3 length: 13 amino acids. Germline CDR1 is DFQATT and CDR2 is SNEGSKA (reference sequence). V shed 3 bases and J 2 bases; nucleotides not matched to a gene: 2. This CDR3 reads CSASSGGTYEQYF. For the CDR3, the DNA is TGCAGTGCTAGCAGCGGGGGGACCTACGAGCAGTACTTC.

For the CDR3, the DNA is TGTGCCAGCAGCTTACCTCTCCGACAGGGGAGCAATGAGCAGTTCTTC. Translation gives CASSLPLRQGSNEQFF. This sequence joins TRBV7-9 and TRBJ2-1; 8 nucleotides agree with TRBD1. J was trimmed by 6 bases and V by 2 bases; bases with no gene match: 9. The CDR3 sequence is 16 residues long. CDR1 and CDR2 from the germline V gene are SEHNR and FQNEAQ (reference sequence).

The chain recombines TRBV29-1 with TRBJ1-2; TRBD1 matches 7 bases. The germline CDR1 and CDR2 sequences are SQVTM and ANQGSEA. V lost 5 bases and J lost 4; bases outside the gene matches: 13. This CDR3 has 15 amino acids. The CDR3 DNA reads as TGCAGCGTTCCCAGGGGGAAGGGGGACAGCTATGGCTACACCTTC. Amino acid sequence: CSVPRGKGDSYGYTF.

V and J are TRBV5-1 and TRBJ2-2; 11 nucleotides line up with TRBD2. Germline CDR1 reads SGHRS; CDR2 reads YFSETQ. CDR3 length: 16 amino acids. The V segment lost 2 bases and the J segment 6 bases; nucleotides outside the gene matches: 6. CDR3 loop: CASSLNSGRAAGELFF. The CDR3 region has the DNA TGCGCCAGCAGCTTAAATAGCGGGAGGGCCGCCGGGGAGCTGTTTTTT.

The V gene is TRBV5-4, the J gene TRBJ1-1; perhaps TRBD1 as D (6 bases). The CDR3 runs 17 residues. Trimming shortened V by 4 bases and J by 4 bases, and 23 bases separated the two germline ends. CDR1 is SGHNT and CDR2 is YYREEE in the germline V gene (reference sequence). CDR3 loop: CASSPGSGVGLATEAFF. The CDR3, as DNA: TGTGCCAGCAGCCCCGGGTCAGGGGTCGGTTTAGCCACTGAAGCTTTCTTT. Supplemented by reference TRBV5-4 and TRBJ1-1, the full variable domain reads ETGVTQSPTHLIKTRGQQVTLRCSSQSGHNTVSWYQQALGQGPQFIFQYYREEENGRGNFPPRFSGLQFPNYSSELNVNALELDDSALYLCASSPGSGVGLATEAFFGQGTRLTVV.